This entry concerns a single T cell receptor (beta chain). This table comes from immunoSEQ multiplex PCR, and its TCRdb copy is limited to in-frame clones, with some not included. The repertoire has around 110,000 clones, roughly 80% of them found once; the top ten carry 7% to 9%. The sample is drawn from a study of blood T cell repertoires in COVID-19. Overall study: The cDNA or gDNA used as material had been derived from T cells, B-cell-depleted T cells, or PBMCs.

This CDR3 has 17 amino acids. The V gene's germline CDR1 is SGHVT and CDR2 SQSDAQ. The V segment lost 1 base and the J segment 1 base; nucleotides outside the gene matches: 8. The chain uses TRBV7-4 and TRBJ1-1, with 8 positions matching TRBD1. This sequence originates from a man aged 65-85 years with acute or convalescent COVID-19. The sequencing input was peripheral blood. The CDR3, as DNA: TGTGCCAGCAGCTTAGAGGGGACCGGGACAGGGAACACTGAAGCTTTCTTT. It is translated as CASSLEGTGTGNTEAFF.